Listed here are 32 T cell receptor beta chains from one sample, sequenced in a study of OX40 agonist ivuxolimab in advanced cancers. Using immunoSEQ multiplex PCR, the repertoire was profiled, and TCRdb retains in-frame clones only, with some absent. Here the sample spans approximately 28,000 clones, approximately 90% being singletons. The sample in question was CD4+ or CD8+ T cells sorted from blood, obtained in a trial of the OX40 agonist ivuxolimab. The receptors shown here come from an adult with an advanced solid tumor such as melanoma, head and neck, liver or kidney cancer.

The rearrangement joins TRBV6-5 to TRBJ2-1; TRBD1 might be the D (5 bases). Between the trimmed V and J ends, which lost 5 bases and 10 bases, there was a span of 15 bases. CDR3 size: 13 residues. Germline V gives CDR1 MNHEY, CDR2 SVGAGI. This CDR3 is CASSPAMGREQFF. CDR3 DNA: TGTGCCAGCAGTCCCGCTATGGGGCGAGAGCAGTTCTTC.

The chain couples TRBV28 to TRBJ2-5, with D unresolved. Gene TRBJ2-7 matches the end of the DNA better, so the J call may be wrong. The CDR3 sequence is 13 residues long. Germline V gene sequence: CDR1 MDHEN, CDR2 SYDVKM. The CDR3: CASSLGQRYEQYF. CDR3 in DNA: TGTGCCAGCAGTTTAGGGCAGCGCTACGAGCAGTACTTC.

The chain combines TRBV6-5 with TRBJ1-3, with 7 bases identical to TRBD1. Germline loops: CDR1 MNHEY, CDR2 SVGAGI. This CDR3 spans 15 amino acids. J gave up 3 bases and V 2 bases, and 4 bases lay outside the gene matches. This chain's CDR3 is CASSYLTGIGNTIYF. The CDR3 DNA follows: TGTGCCAGCAGTTACCTGACAGGGATTGGAAACACCATATATTTT.

This chain joins TRBV27 and TRBJ2-1; 15 bases line up with TRBD2. The CDR3 length is 15 residues. Looked up from germline, CDR1 is MNHEY and CDR2 is SMNVEV (reference sequence). V lost 5 bases to trimming and J lost 8 bases; unmatched junction nucleotides: 4. The DNA for the CDR3 is TGTGCCAGCAGTCTCGGACTAGCGGGAGGGGATGAGCAGTTCTTC. This gives the protein CASSLGLAGGDEQFF.

The rearrangement uses TRBV7-6 and TRBJ1-5, with 7 positions matching TRBD1. The length of the CDR3 is 14 residues. V lost 5 bases to trimming and J lost 5 bases; unmatched junction nucleotides: 6. CDR1 is SGHVS, CDR2 FNYEAQ, per germline. The CDR3 sequence is CASSLRQGDQPQHF. For the CDR3, the DNA is TGTGCCAGCAGCCTGAGACAGGGAGATCAGCCCCAGCATTTT.

J is TRBJ1-6 and V is TRBV9; D remains unclear. CDR1 SGDLS and CDR2 YYNGEE come from the germline V gene. CDR3 size: 16 residues. Trimming removed 2 bases at V and 0 bases at J, with 9 bases between. The CDR3 reads CASSVQASSYNSPLHF. The CDR3 region has the DNA TGTGCCAGCAGCGTTCAGGCGAGCTCCTATAATTCACCCCTCCACTTT.

The rearrangement joins TRBV5-1 to TRBJ2-5, with 13 bases aligning to TRBD2. The CDR3 sequence is 15 residues long. J lost 5 bases, V lost 3 bases, and 4 bases had no gene match. Germline assignment: CDR1 SGHRS and CDR2 YFSETQ. The CDR3 sequence is CASSSTSGRLETQYF. Written as DNA, the CDR3 is TGCGCCAGCAGCTCGACTAGCGGGAGGTTGGAGACCCAGTACTTC. The variable domain in full, completed from reference TRBV5-1 and TRBJ2-5, reads KAGVTQTPRYLIKTRGQQVTLSCSPISGHRSVSWYQQTPGQGLQFLFEYFSETQRNKGNFPGRFSGRQFSNSRSEMNVSTLELGDSALYLCASSSTSGRLETQYFGPGTRLLVL.

The rearrangement joins TRBV2 to TRBJ1-4; D not certain. The CDR3 covers 13 residues. Germline-derived CDR1 and CDR2 are SNHLY and FYNNEI. Trimming stripped 9 bases from V and 8 bases from J, with 16 bases between. CDR3 sequence (DNA): TGTGCCAGACGTGGCTTAGGGCACGAAAAACTGTTTTTT. It encodes CARRGLGHEKLFF.

The chain is built from TRBV19 and TRBJ2-7; possible D gene TRBD1, 6 bases. The CDR3 spans 12 residues. Germline-derived CDR1 and CDR2 are LNHDA and SQIVND (reference sequence). Trimming shortened V by 5 bases and J by 3 bases, and 8 bases separated the two germline ends. Here the CDR3 DNA reads TGTGCCAGTAGTGAGGGGGACTACGAGCAGTACTTC. Protein sequence: CASSEGDYEQYF.

The count of this clone is one. The chain couples TRBV13 to TRBJ2-6; D gene unclear. The ends were cut back, 1 base at V and 2 bases at J, with 3 bases in the middle. Germline CDR1 reads PRHDT; CDR2 reads FYEKMQ (reference sequence). The CDR3 extends over 14 amino acids. The CDR3 DNA follows: TGTGCCAGCAGCTTAGAGACTGGGGCCAACGTCCTGACTTTC. This sequence encodes CASSLETGANVLTF. Using reference TRBV13 and TRBJ2-6 for the parts outside the CDR3, the full variable domain is AAGVIQSPRHLIKEKRETATLKCYPIPRHDTVYWYQQGPGQDPQFLISFYEKMQSDKGSIPDRFSAQQFSDYHSELNMSSLELGDSALYFCASSLETGANVLTFGAGSRLTVL.

The chain links TRBV9 to TRBJ2-2; D remains unclear. Germline assignment: CDR1 SGDLS and CDR2 YYNGEE. V lost 0 bases and J lost 7, with 4 bases in between. There are 12 residues in the CDR3. CDR3 coding DNA: TGTGCCAGCAGCGTAGAAGGCGGGGAGCTGTTTTTT. It codes for CASSVEGGELFF.

The CDR3: CASGLVLAGAHNEQFF. The CDR3 DNA is TGTGCTAGTGGTTTGGTCCTAGCGGGAGCCCACAATGAGCAGTTCTTC. The rearrangement uses TRBV12-5 and TRBJ2-1; 10 bases match TRBD2. V lost 0 bases, J lost 5 bases, and 4 bases stayed unmatched. This CDR3 region has 16 residues. CDR1 LGHNT and CDR2 FRNRAP come from the germline V gene. The variable domain in full, completed from reference TRBV12-5 and TRBJ2-1, reads DARVTQTPRHKVTEMGQEVTMRCQPILGHNTVFWYRQTMMQGLELLAYFRNRAPLDDSGMPKDRFSAEMPDATLATLKIQPSEPRDSAVYFCASGLVLAGAHNEQFFGPGTRLTVL.

The genes are TRBV19 and TRBJ1-2; no clear D. The V gene lost 10 bases and the J gene lost 8 bases, with 14 bases spanning the gap. The V gene's germline CDR1 is LNHDA and CDR2 SQIVND (reference sequence). CDR3 length: 11 amino acids. The CDR3, as DNA: TGTGCCACTCAGATGGCTTCCGGCTACACCTTC. Residues: CATQMASGYTF.

This clone has only one observation. One junction end disagrees with the germline gene, perhaps due to a read error. The chain couples TRBV6-1 to TRBJ2-1; D gene uncertain. The length of the CDR3 is 12 residues. Per the germline V gene, CDR1 is MNHNS and CDR2 is SASEGT. In DNA form, the CDR3 reads TGTGCCAGCAATGAAGGGTTCACTGAGCAGTTCTTC. As protein: CASNEGFTEQFF.

For the CDR3, the DNA is TGCGCCAGCAGCCAAGGGGTGTGGCAGTTCTTC. As protein: CASSQGVWQFF. The V call is TRBV4-3, the J call TRBJ2-1; no clear D. The germline V and J ends were trimmed by 1 base and 12 bases, with 7 bases remaining between them. This CDR3 spans 11 amino acids. Germline-derived CDR1 and CDR2 are LGHNA and YSLEER.

This chain uses TRBV27 with TRBJ2-1, with D unresolved. V lost 3 bases and J lost 0, with 9 bases in between. The CDR3 totals 15 residues. Germline CDR1 is MNHEY and CDR2 is SMNVEV (reference sequence). This CDR3 is CASSLGELSYNEQFF. The CDR3 DNA reads TGTGCCAGCAGTTTGGGTGAGCTCTCCTACAATGAGCAGTTCTTC.

The CDR3 loop reads CASSLARGGPSNEKLFF. Here the CDR3 DNA reads TGTGCCAGCAGCTTGGCCAGAGGGGGACCATCTAATGAAAAACTGTTTTTT. The chain links TRBV5-6 to TRBJ1-4; possible D gene TRBD1, 6 bases. The CDR3 is 17 residues long. CDR1 and CDR2 from the germline V gene are SGHDT and YYEEEE. V lost 0 bases and J lost 3, with 15 bases in between.

The CDR3 DNA reads TGTGCCAGTAGTGTCGGCGGTTTGAACACTGAAGCTTTCTTT. Amino acids: CASSVGGLNTEAFF. V is TRBV19 and J is TRBJ1-1; unclear D gene. Trimming stripped 5 bases from V and 0 bases from J, with 10 bases between. The CDR3 contains 14 residues. From germline, CDR1 is LNHDA and CDR2 SQIVND (reference sequence).

The chain has TRBV27 and TRBJ2-7, with TRBD2 matching 8 bases. The CDR3 has 15 residues. Germline V CDR1 and CDR2: MNHEY, SMNVEV (reference sequence). The trim removed 7 bases at V and 0 bases at J, leaving 8 bases unmatched. CDR3 in DNA: TGTGCCAGCACCTCCGAGGGACTAGTCTCCTACGAGCAGTACTTC. This encodes CASTSEGLVSYEQYF.

The chain joins TRBV6-6 to TRBJ2-3, with 9 bases matching TRBD2. Trimming cost V 3 bases and J 1 base; bases outside gene matches: 2. Germline V gene data show CDR1 as MNHNY and CDR2 as SVGAGI (reference sequence). This CDR3 comprises 15 residues. The CDR3 region is CASSYWTSGTDTQYF. CDR3 DNA: TGTGCCAGCAGTTATTGGACTAGCGGCACAGATACGCAGTATTTT.

The chain uses TRBV12-1 and TRBJ2-3; TRBD2 was called by the table and not checked on the DNA. TRBV12-1 is marked as a pseudogene. CDR3 length: 16 amino acids. The CDR3 loop is CASSSPSLAGTDTQYF. CDR3 nucleotides: TGTGCCAGCAGCTCTCCCTCACTAGCGGGGACAGATACGCAGTATTTT.

This clone was detected a few times. Here the CDR3 reads CASSYGSSSYNEQFF. The CDR3 DNA follows: TGTGCCAGCAGTTACGGCAGTAGCTCCTACAATGAGCAGTTCTTC. This chain uses TRBV6-6 with TRBJ2-1; D gene unclear. V lost 2 bases and J lost 0, with 8 bases in between. Germline CDR1 and CDR2: MNHNY and SVGAGI (reference sequence). The CDR3 has 15 residues.

This clone has more than one count but fewer than ten. The rearrangement joins TRBV11-1 to TRBJ2-5; 9 bases agree with TRBD2. Germline lookup yields CDR1 SGHAT and CDR2 FQDESV (reference sequence). CDR3 size: 15 residues. Trimming removed 3 bases from V and 2 bases from J; junction bases left unmatched: 4. CDR3 DNA: TGTGCCAGCAGCTTCGGGCGGGAGGGTCAAGAGACCCAGTACTTC. It specifies CASSFGREGQETQYF. Full variable domain (missing parts from reference TRBV11-1 and TRBJ2-5): EAEVAQSPRYKITEKSQAVAFWCDPISGHATLYWYRQILGQGPELLVQFQDESVVDDSQLPKDRFSAERLKGVDSTLKIQPAELGDSAMYLCASSFGREGQETQYFGPGTRLLVL.

The chain links TRBV7-6 to TRBJ2-7; D is undetermined. The CDR3 length is 14 residues. Germline V gene lookup returns CDR1 SGHVS and CDR2 FNYEAQ. V lost 3 bases, J lost 0 bases, and 9 bases lay in between. CDR3 loop: CASSFGPASYEQYF. The CDR3 DNA follows: TGTGCCAGCAGCTTCGGCCCTGCCTCCTACGAGCAGTACTTC. The full variable domain, with the rest looked up from reference TRBV7-6 and TRBJ2-7, is GAGVSQSPRYKVTKRGQDVALRCDPISGHVSLYWYRQALGQGPEFLTYFNYEAQQDKSGLPNDRFSAERPEGSISTLTIQRTEQRDSAMYRCASSFGPASYEQYFGPGTRLTVT.

The V gene is TRBV19, the J gene TRBJ2-7; D is possibly TRBD1 (5 bases). The CDR3 is 13 residues long. Germline V gene data show CDR1 as LNHDA and CDR2 as SQIVND (reference sequence). Trimming cost V 4 bases and J 2 bases, with 9 bases left between them. CDR3 in amino acids: CASSKTDPYEQYF. The CDR3 DNA is TGTGCCAGTAGTAAGACAGACCCCTACGAGCAGTACTTC.

CDR3 sequence: CASSISAAPEAFF. The CDR3 DNA reads as TGTGCCAGTAGTATAAGCGCAGCTCCCGAAGCTTTCTTT. This chain joins TRBV19 and TRBJ1-1; D uncertain. The CDR3 is made up of 13 amino acids. From germline, CDR1 is LNHDA and CDR2 SQIVND (reference sequence). V gave up 2 bases and J gave up 8 bases, with 12 bases separating them.

Comments on this clone: Compared with germline, one end of the junction differs, possibly owing to a read error. V gene TRBV28 combines with J gene TRBJ2-7; D gene ambiguous. The CDR3 extends over 14 amino acids. Germline CDR1 MDHEN, CDR2 SYDVKM. CDR3 bases: TGTGTCAGCAGTTTACGAACAGCCCCCCACGAGCAGTACTTC. As protein: CVSSLRTAPHEQYF.

The V and J genes are TRBV11-2 and TRBJ2-7, with D maybe TRBD2 (5 bases). Germline V gene data show CDR1 as SGHAT and CDR2 as FQNNGV. This CDR3 is built from 15 residues. V lost 1 base and J lost 2, with 12 bases in between. The CDR3 sequence is CASSLVEGRTYEQYF. CDR3 in DNA: TGTGCCAGCAGCTTAGTTGAGGGCAGGACCTACGAGCAGTACTTC.

The chain uses TRBV7-8 and TRBJ2-1; D uncertain. The length of the CDR3 is 12 residues. V was cut by 2 bases and J by 5 bases, with 4 bases left in between. CDR1 is SGHVS and CDR2 is FQNEAQ in the germline V gene. The CDR3 reads CASSLKNNEQFF. CDR3 in DNA: TGTGCCAGCAGCTTAAAAAACAATGAGCAGTTCTTC.

The rearrangement joins TRBV6-5 to TRBJ2-1; D perhaps matches TRBD2 (5 bases). CDR3 length equals 14 residues. The ends were cut back, 2 bases at V and 10 bases at J, with 15 bases in the middle. Germline CDR1 MNHEY, CDR2 SVGAGI. The CDR3 protein is CASSYQDSTTEQFF. The CDR3 coding sequence is TGTGCCAGCAGTTACCAGGACTCTACCACCGAGCAGTTCTTC.

The J gene is TRBJ2-5, the V gene TRBV6-1; TRBD1 matches 8 bases. The CDR3 length is 19 residues. The V gene end was trimmed by 4 bases and the J gene end by 3 bases; junction bases not matched to a gene: 19. Germline V gene lookup returns CDR1 MNHNS and CDR2 SASEGT. The CDR3 DNA sequence: TGTGCCAGCAGTGCTACCATCGGACAGGGCGATTTATGGGAAGAGACCCAGTACTTC. Its protein is CASSATIGQGDLWEETQYF.

The gene calls are TRBV5-6 and TRBJ1-2; D is uncertain. V shed 0 bases and J shed 1 base, with 7 bases lying between them. The CDR3 covers 14 residues. Per germline, CDR1 SGHDT and CDR2 YYEEEE. The DNA of the CDR3 is TGTGCCAGCAGCTTGGACGGAGATAACTATGGCTACACCTTC. Residues: CASSLDGDNYGYTF. Together with reference TRBV5-6 and TRBJ1-2, the CDR3 gives the full variable domain: DAGVTQSPTHLIKTRGQQVTLRCSPKSGHDTVSWYQQALGQGPQFIFQYYEEEERQRGNFPDRFSGHQFPNYSSELNVNALLLGDSALYLCASSLDGDNYGYTFGSGTRLTVV.